The next 24 T cell receptor beta chains were all read from a single sample in a study of OX40 agonist ivuxolimab in advanced cancers. Profiling relied on immunoSEQ multiplex PCR, and the TCRdb table lists in-frame clones only, not all of them. The sample gives over 60,000 clones, around 94% of which show up once; 15% to 17% is in the top ten. The sample was CD4+ or CD8+ T cells sorted from blood, taken in a trial of the OX40 agonist ivuxolimab. The receptors derive from an adult with an advanced solid tumor such as melanoma, head and neck, liver or kidney cancer.

This sequence joins TRBV27 and TRBJ2-7; 10 positions match TRBD2. Per germline, CDR1 MNHEY and CDR2 SMNVEV (reference sequence). Trimming at V came to 5 bases and at J to 5 bases, leaving 15 bases not matched to a gene. The CDR3 spans 17 residues. CDR3: CASSAGPAGTSVNEQYF. The CDR3 DNA reads as TGTGCCAGCAGTGCAGGGCCCGCCGGGACTAGCGTGAACGAGCAGTACTTC.

The chain links TRBV7-6 to TRBJ1-3; D unclear. Germline V CDR1 and CDR2: SGHVS, FNYEAQ. This CDR3 is built from 15 residues. V lost 0 bases to trimming and J lost 0 bases, with 6 bases between them. The DNA for the CDR3 is TGTGCCAGCAGCTTAGCGGCTACCTCTGGAAACACCATATATTTT. Translation gives CASSLAATSGNTIYF.

The rearrangement links TRBV4-3 to TRBJ1-1; D gene uncertain. The CDR3 is made up of 15 amino acids. Between the trimmed V and J ends, which lost 0 bases and 1 base, there was a span of 9 bases. Germline V CDR1 and CDR2: LGHNA, YSLEER. The CDR3 spells CASSQDRPGNTEAFF. In DNA, the CDR3 is TGCGCCAGCAGCCAAGATCGCCCGGGGAACACTGAAGCTTTCTTT.

This clone was picked up one time. The chain has TRBV27 and TRBJ2-5; tentatively, D is TRBD1 or TRBD2 (5 bases each). The germline CDR1 and CDR2 sequences are MNHEY and SMNVEV (reference sequence). V shed 2 bases and J shed 3 bases, with 19 bases lying between them. The CDR3 runs 17 residues. The CDR3 here is CASSLTPGGPAKETQYF. DNA for the CDR3: TGTGCCAGCAGTTTAACTCCTGGGGGACCAGCCAAAGAGACCCAGTACTTC.

The chain carries TRBV7-2 and TRBJ2-7; a possible D gene is TRBD2 (5 bases). The germline gives CDR1 SGHTA, CDR2 FQGNSA. V was pared by 5 bases and J by 0 bases, with 8 bases between. The CDR3 runs 13 residues. CDR3 loop: CASSVSDSYEQYF. CDR3 DNA sequence: TGTGCCAGCAGCGTTAGCGACTCCTACGAGCAGTACTTC.

The gene calls are TRBV19 and TRBJ1-2; 9 nucleotides line up with TRBD1. Losses at the gene ends were 6 bases for V and 5 bases for J; bases not matched to a gene: 7. The germline gives CDR1 LNHDA, CDR2 SQIVND (reference sequence). This CDR3 spans 14 amino acids. CDR3 DNA sequence: TGTGCCAGTAGCCCGGGGACAGGGTCATATGGCTACACCTTC. This gives the protein CASSPGTGSYGYTF.

This clone was found once. This chain uses TRBV7-6 with TRBJ2-7; D uncertain. V shed 6 bases and J shed 0 bases, with 12 bases lying between them. Germline V gene lookup returns CDR1 SGHVS and CDR2 FNYEAQ. This CDR3 has 14 amino acids. DNA for the CDR3: TGTGCCAGCAGTCAATCCGGGCCCTCCTACGAGCAGTACTTC. Protein product: CASSQSGPSYEQYF. Full variable domain (rest looked up from reference TRBV7-6 and TRBJ2-7): GAGVSQSPRYKVTKRGQDVALRCDPISGHVSLYWYRQALGQGPEFLTYFNYEAQQDKSGLPNDRFSAERPEGSISTLTIQRTEQRDSAMYRCASSQSGPSYEQYFGPGTRLTVT.

The CDR3 loop reads CASSQGEAGTNEKLFF. In DNA form, the CDR3 reads TGCGCCAGCAGCCAAGGCGAGGCGGGAACTAATGAAAAACTGTTTTTT. J is TRBJ1-4 and V is TRBV4-3; the D is unclear. The CDR3 is 16 residues long. V dropped 1 base and J dropped 1 base, with 10 bases sitting between them. Germline lookup yields CDR1 LGHNA and CDR2 YSLEER.

The V call is TRBV7-9, the J call TRBJ2-1; TRBD1 is a possible D gene (6 bases). There are 15 residues in the CDR3. V lost 6 bases, J lost 2 bases, and 14 bases lay in between. CDR1 is SEHNR and CDR2 is FQNEAQ in the germline V gene (reference sequence). The CDR3 spells CASSYEQGAYNEQFF. DNA for the CDR3: TGTGCCAGCAGTTATGAACAGGGCGCCTACAATGAGCAGTTCTTC.

The chain recombines TRBV4-1 with TRBJ2-3, with unresolved D. This CDR3 has 14 residues. Germline CDR1 reads MGHRA; CDR2 reads YSYEKL. Trimming pared 0 bases from V and 0 bases from J, leaving 4 bases between. CDR3 DNA: TGCGCCAGCAGCCAAGAGACTAGCACAGATACGCAGTATTTT. Translated, it gives CASSQETSTDTQYF.

The chain uses TRBV7-2 and TRBJ2-1; D is perhaps TRBD2 (6 bases). This CDR3 contains 19 residues. Germline CDR1 and CDR2: SGHTA and FQGNSA. Trimming took off 4 bases at V and 2 bases at J, with 24 bases between the two ends. CDR3 region: CASSSLGGPVLGTYNEQFF. The CDR3 bases are TGTGCCAGCAGCTCGTTGGGGGGACCCGTCCTAGGGACCTACAATGAGCAGTTCTTC.

The chain has TRBV19 and TRBJ1-2; 7 nucleotides line up with TRBD1. The junction had 6 bases not matched to a gene; V was cut back by 6 bases and J by 8 bases. CDR3 length: 12 residues. CDR1 is LNHDA, CDR2 SQIVND, per germline (reference sequence). CDR3 protein: CASRPDRAGYTF. DNA for the CDR3: TGTGCCAGTAGACCCGACAGGGCCGGCTACACCTTC.

The rearrangement joins TRBV5-5 to TRBJ2-1, with D possibly TRBD2 on 7 matching bases. V lost 4 bases to trimming and J lost 9 bases, with 14 bases between them. CDR1 SGHKS and CDR2 YYEKEE come from the germline V gene (reference sequence). The CDR3 contains 13 residues. The CDR3 DNA reads as TGTGCCAGCAGCCCGGGGGGCCGGGGTGAGCAGTTCTTC. This encodes CASSPGGRGEQFF. Using reference TRBV5-5 and TRBJ2-1 for the parts outside the CDR3, the full variable domain is DAGVTQSPTHLIKTRGQQVTLRCSPISGHKSVSWYQQVLGQGPQFIFQYYEKEERGRGNFPDRFSARQFPNYSSELNVNALLLGDSALYLCASSPGGRGEQFFGPGTRLTVL.

V gene TRBV9 combines with J gene TRBJ2-3, with TRBD2 matching 7 bases. This CDR3 is 15 amino acids long. V was pared by 3 bases and J by 0 bases, with 4 bases of the junction left unmatched. Germline V CDR1 and CDR2: SGDLS, YYNGEE. CDR3 sequence reads: CASSAGGGSTDTQYF. As DNA, the CDR3 is TGTGCCAGCAGCGCTGGGGGGGGAAGCACAGATACGCAGTATTTT.

The chain has TRBV14 and TRBJ1-1; no clear D. Deletions cut 0 bases from V and 11 bases from J, with 13 bases between. Germline CDR1 reads SGHDN; CDR2 reads FVKESK. The CDR3 has 13 amino acids. The CDR3 region has the DNA TGTGCCAGCAGCCAAGAGGTCCGGGGAGGGGCTTTCTTT. It encodes CASSQEVRGGAFF. Full variable domain (remainder filled in from reference TRBV14 and TRBJ1-1): EAGVTQFPSHSVIEKGQTVTLRCDPISGHDNLYWYRRVMGKEIKFLLHFVKESKQDESGMPNNRFLAERTGGTYSTLKVQPAELEDSGVYFCASSQEVRGGAFFGQGTRLTVV.

This clone was detected a few times. The rearrangement joins TRBV13 to TRBJ1-1; no clear D. This CDR3 has 13 residues. Germline CDR1 is PRHDT and CDR2 is FYEKMQ (reference sequence). Trimming removed 1 base at V and 7 bases at J, with 10 bases between. The DNA of the CDR3 is TGTGCCAGCAGCTTAGAGTATAGTGTTGAAGCTTTCTTT. It codes for CASSLEYSVEAFF.

This chain links TRBV6-1 with TRBJ1-2; D is uncertain. In germline, CDR1 is MNHNS, CDR2 SASEGT. The germline V and J ends were trimmed by 8 bases and 4 bases, with 20 bases remaining between them. The CDR3 loop spans 15 amino acids. CDR3 sequence (DNA): TGTGCCAGCTATACCACTCTGCCCAGCTTCTATGGCTACACCTTC. Its translation is CASYTTLPSFYGYTF.

The chain is built from TRBV28 and TRBJ2-5; D is ambiguous. The CDR3 covers 10 residues. The germline V gene has CDR1 MDHEN and CDR2 SYDVKM. The V gene lost 8 bases and the J gene lost 4 bases, with 5 bases spanning the gap. For the CDR3, the DNA is TGTGCCAGCGTGAGAGAGACCCAGTACTTC. Translation: CASVRETQYF.

The chain recombines TRBV9 with TRBJ2-3; D call uncertain. The CDR3 spans 13 residues. The V gene lost 0 bases and the J gene lost 6 bases, with 8 bases spanning the gap. The germline CDR1 and CDR2 sequences are SGDLS and YYNGEE. CDR3 bases: TGTGCCAGCAGCGTAGCAACAGCGGATACGCAGTATTTT. It codes for CASSVATADTQYF.

The rearrangement links TRBV9 to TRBJ2-7, with D perhaps matching TRBD1 (6 bases). The CDR3 runs 17 residues. The ends were cut back, 6 bases at V and 6 bases at J, with 28 bases in the middle. Looked up from germline, CDR1 is SGDLS and CDR2 is YYNGEE. The CDR3 is CASTPGGVPDSLLEQYF. CDR3 DNA sequence: TGTGCCAGCACCCCCGGAGGAGTACCGGACAGTCTCCTCGAGCAGTACTTC.

As DNA, the CDR3 is TGCGCCAGCAGCCAAGAACGGGCTAGCGGAAATTACAATGAGCAGTTCTTC. This encodes CASSQERASGNYNEQFF. This sequence joins TRBV4-1 and TRBJ2-1; 7 bases line up with TRBD2. J gave up 4 bases and V 0 bases, and 9 bases lay outside the gene matches. Germline values: CDR1 MGHRA, CDR2 YSYEKL. This CDR3 has 17 amino acids.

The chain couples TRBV28 to TRBJ2-7, with unresolved D. Trimming pared 3 bases from V and 0 bases from J, leaving 9 bases between. Germline V gene sequence: CDR1 MDHEN, CDR2 SYDVKM. CDR3 length equals 14 residues. CDR3 sequence reads: CASSFAENSYEQYF. The DNA for the CDR3 is TGTGCCAGCAGTTTTGCCGAAAACTCCTACGAGCAGTACTTC. Based on the CDR3 plus reference TRBV28 and TRBJ2-7, the full variable domain is DVKVTQSSRYLVKRTGEKVFLECVQDMDHENMFWYRQDPGLGLRLIYFSYDVKMKEKGDIPEGYSVSREKKERFSLILESASTNQTSMYLCASSFAENSYEQYFGPGTRLTVT.

This chain links TRBV19 with TRBJ1-2; unclear D gene. The CDR3 has 11 residues. The germline V and J ends were trimmed by 8 bases and 5 bases, with 9 bases remaining between them. Looked up from germline, CDR1 is LNHDA and CDR2 is SQIVND (reference sequence). CDR3 amino acids: CASRSAYGYTF. The CDR3 nucleotides read TGTGCCAGTCGGTCAGCGTATGGCTACACCTTC.

The chain combines TRBV6-6 with TRBJ1-3; D possibly corresponds to TRBD1 (6 bases). The CDR3 sequence is 16 residues long. V lost 6 bases, J lost 0 bases, and 15 bases lay in between. From germline, CDR1 is MNHNY and CDR2 SVGAGI (reference sequence). The CDR3 region is CASSPWDIRSGNTIYF. CDR3 sequence (DNA): TGTGCCAGCAGCCCCTGGGACATCCGCTCTGGAAACACCATATATTTT.